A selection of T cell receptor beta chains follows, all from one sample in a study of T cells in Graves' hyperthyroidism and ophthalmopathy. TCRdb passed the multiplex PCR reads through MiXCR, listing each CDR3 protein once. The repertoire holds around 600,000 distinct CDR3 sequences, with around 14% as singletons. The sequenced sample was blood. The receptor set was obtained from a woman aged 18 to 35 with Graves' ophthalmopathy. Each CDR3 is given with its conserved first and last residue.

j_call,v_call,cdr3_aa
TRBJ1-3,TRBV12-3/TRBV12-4,CASSLFTGGNGNTIYF
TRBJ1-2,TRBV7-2,CASSLGRTDGYTF
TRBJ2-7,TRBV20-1,CSARDWASGSSLYEQYF
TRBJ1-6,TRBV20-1,CSASFTGEYSPLHF
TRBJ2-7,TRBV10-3,CAISVGQGKSYEQYF
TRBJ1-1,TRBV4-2,CASSQEWDRDGVNTEAFF
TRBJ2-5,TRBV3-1,CASSQEGTQYF
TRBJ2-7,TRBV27,CASTLAGNSYEQYF
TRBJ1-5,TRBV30,CTWSVWGTGNQPQHF
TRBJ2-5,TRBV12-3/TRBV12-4,CASSSSPGTGETQYF
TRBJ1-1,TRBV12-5,CASGYIRAEAFF
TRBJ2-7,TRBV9,CASSLRQGVEQYF
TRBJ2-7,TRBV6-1,CASRSGTARYEQYF
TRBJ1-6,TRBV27,CASSLTRQVVQPLHF
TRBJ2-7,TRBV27,CASSFLDRNEQYF
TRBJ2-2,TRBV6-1,CASSALAGDTGELFF
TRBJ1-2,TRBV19,CASSRDTDNYGYTF
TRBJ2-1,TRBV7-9,CASSPALAPYNEQFF
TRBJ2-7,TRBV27,CASSLIWTAGYEQYF
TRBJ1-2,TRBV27,CATLRKEGGYGYTF
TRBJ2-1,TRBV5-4,CASSTGSRESSYNEQFF
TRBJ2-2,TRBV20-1,CSAWASGRGTGELFF
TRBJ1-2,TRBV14,CASSGSGTLGRGGYTF
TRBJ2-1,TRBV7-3,CASSLTLLAGDYNEQFF
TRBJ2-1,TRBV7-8,CASSFSTDNEQFF
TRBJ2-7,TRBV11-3,CASSDAGTVTYEQYF
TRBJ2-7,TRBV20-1,CSADGTSDPYEQYF
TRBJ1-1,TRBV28,CASKLQGFEAFF
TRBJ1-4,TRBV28,CASNTGTGDEKLFF
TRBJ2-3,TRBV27,CASSLSSGNTDTQYF
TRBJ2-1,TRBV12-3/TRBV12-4,CASSLGQGTGAGYEQFF
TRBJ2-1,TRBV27,CASSSAGGQHEQFF
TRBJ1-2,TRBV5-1,CASSFDTNYGYTF
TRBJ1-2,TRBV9,CASSVGDIFGYTF
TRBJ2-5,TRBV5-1,CASSTNSGIQETQYF
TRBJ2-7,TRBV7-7,CASSTAAGGEQYF
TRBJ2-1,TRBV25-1,CASSASSGNEQFF
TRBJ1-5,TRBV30,CAWSPGQASNQPQHF
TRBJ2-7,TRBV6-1,CASSERYSGEQYF
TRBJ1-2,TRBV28,CASFVDRGYGYTF
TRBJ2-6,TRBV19,CASSIPGTGANVLTF
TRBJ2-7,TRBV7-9,CASSPSEGEQYF
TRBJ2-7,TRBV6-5,CASSYQGANEQYF
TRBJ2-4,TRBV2,CASSDRIGGIAKNIQYF
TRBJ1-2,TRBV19,CASSIDSGTGGIYGYTF
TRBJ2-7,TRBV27,CASHSTGTGNYEQYF
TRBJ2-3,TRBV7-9,CASSRGQLTDTQYF
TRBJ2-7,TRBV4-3,CASREREGASSYEQYF
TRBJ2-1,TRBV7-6,CASRERPGVPYNEQFF
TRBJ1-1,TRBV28,CASRSGTGPNTEAFF
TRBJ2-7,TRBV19,CASSRLAGGTYEQYF
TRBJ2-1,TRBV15,CATSRGAGGNNEQFF
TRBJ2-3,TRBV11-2,CASSLGGALGGSRTDTQYF
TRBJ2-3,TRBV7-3,CASSLTSSGSGTDTQYF
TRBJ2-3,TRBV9,CASSADRGQSDTQYF